This T cell receptor (beta chain) was documented in a study of technical replicates of blood from a few donors. Libraries were prepared by immunoSEQ multiplex PCR; TCRdb keeps only in-frame clonotypes and omits some of them. The sample records about 80,000 clones, roughly 98% being singletons. The length of the CDR3 is 14 residues. J lost 2 bases, V lost 4 bases, and 3 bases had no gene match. Germline lookup yields CDR1 SGHTA and CDR2 FQGTGA. The sequence came from a human donor in good health. V is TRBV7-3 and J is TRBJ1-2; the match to TRBD1 covers 8 bases. Sequencing used T cells isolated from PBMCs. The chain's CDR3 is CASSSGQANYGYTF. DNA of the CDR3: TGTGCCAGCAGCTCGGGACAGGCGAACTATGGCTACACCTTC.